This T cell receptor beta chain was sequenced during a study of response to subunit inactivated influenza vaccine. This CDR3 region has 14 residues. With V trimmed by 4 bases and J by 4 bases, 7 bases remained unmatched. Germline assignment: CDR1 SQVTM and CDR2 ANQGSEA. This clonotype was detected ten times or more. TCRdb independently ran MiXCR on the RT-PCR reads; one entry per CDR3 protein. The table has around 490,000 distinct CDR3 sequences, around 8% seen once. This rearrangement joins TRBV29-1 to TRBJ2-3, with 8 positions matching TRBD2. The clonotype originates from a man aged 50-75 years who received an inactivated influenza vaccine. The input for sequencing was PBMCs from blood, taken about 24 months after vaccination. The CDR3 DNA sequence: TGCAGCGTTGGTGTTGCGGGAGGCCCAGATACGCAGTATTTT. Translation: CSVGVAGGPDTQYF.